The 32 T cell receptor beta chains below were found in one sample sequenced in a study of beta chain features in type 1 diabetes. For these receptors, no antigen is known. Sequenced material consisted of expressed TCRB transcripts (all of the isolated RNA was reverse transcribed). TCRdb keeps only in-frame clones here, not all; method: immunoSEQ multiplex PCR. Counted here are roughly 230,000 clones, approximately 11% occurring once; the ten biggest clones make up approximately 0.017%. Study findings and constraints: Type 1 diabetes patients had TCRB CDR3s that were shorter (moderately but significantly so) in all four CD4+ subsets.

Material: naive CD4+ T cells from blood. These receptor sequences come from a man under 40 with type 1 diabetes.

The chain combines TRBV7-9 with TRBJ1-4, with a possible D match to TRBD1 (5 bases). Germline V lookup: CDR1 SEHNR, CDR2 FQNEAQ (reference sequence). The germline V and J ends were trimmed by 2 bases and 5 bases, with 9 bases remaining between them. There are 14 residues in the CDR3. CDR3 nucleotide sequence: TGTGCCAGCAGCTTAAAGGGGATCAATGAAAAACTGTTTTTT. As protein: CASSLKGINEKLFF.

This clone came up a few times. The V and J genes are TRBV29-1 and TRBJ2-3; 8 bases are shared with TRBD2. The germline V gene encodes CDR1 SQVTM and CDR2 ANQGSEA. CDR3 length: 13 amino acids. The ends lost 4 bases at V and 0 bases at J; junction bases unmatched: 0. The CDR3 DNA follows: TGCAGCGTTGCGGGGGGGAGCACAGATACGCAGTATTTT. Translated, it gives CSVAGGSTDTQYF.

This clone was picked up a small number of times. The chain links TRBV7-8 to TRBJ2-3; TRBD1 might be the D (5 bases). Per germline, CDR1 SGHVS and CDR2 FQNEAQ. The length of the CDR3 is 14 residues. Trimming took 3 bases from V and 3 from J, leaving 10 bases between them. The CDR3 DNA reads TGTGCCAGCAGCTTTAGGACATTAACAGATACGCAGTATTTT. Its protein is CASSFRTLTDTQYF.

The CDR3 DNA is TGTGCCAGCAGCTTAGTCAGGGCCTATGAGCAGTTCTTC. Encoded protein: CASSLVRAYEQFF. The J gene is TRBJ2-1, the V gene TRBV11-2; D possibly corresponds to TRBD1 (5 bases). Trimming removed 1 base at V and 8 bases at J, with 9 bases between. The V gene's germline CDR1 is SGHAT and CDR2 FQNNGV. The CDR3 is 13 residues long.

This clone turned up a few times. The chain employs TRBV5-1 and TRBJ1-1; no clear D gene. Between the trimmed V and J ends, which lost 5 bases and 7 bases, there was a span of 15 bases. Germline V lookup: CDR1 SGHRS, CDR2 YFSETQ. The CDR3 runs 13 residues. The CDR3 region has the DNA TGCGCCAGCAGGGCCTGGGAAGGGAGTGAAGCTTTCTTT. This encodes CASRAWEGSEAFF.

The CDR3 reads CASSEAGQSYEQYF. The DNA of the CDR3 is TGTGCCAGCAGTGAAGCGGGACAGAGCTACGAGCAGTACTTC. The chain carries TRBV6-1 and TRBJ2-7, with 7 bases that match TRBD1. CDR1 and CDR2 from the germline V gene are MNHNS and SASEGT. Trimming removed 0 bases from V and 3 bases from J; junction bases left unmatched: 2. The CDR3 extends over 14 amino acids.

In its sample, this clone was seen a few times. The genes are TRBV7-9 and TRBJ2-1; 8 nucleotides agree with TRBD2. This CDR3 is built from 15 residues. The V segment lost 3 bases and the J segment 6 bases; nucleotides outside the gene matches: 7. CDR1 and CDR2 from the germline V gene are SEHNR and FQNEAQ (reference sequence). The CDR3 here is CASSFTPGGINEQFF. CDR3 in DNA: TGTGCCAGCAGCTTTACCCCGGGGGGGATCAATGAGCAGTTCTTC.

This clone was observed a handful of times. This chain joins TRBV5-1 and TRBJ2-2; TRBD2 aligns across 7 bases. This CDR3 is built from 15 residues. The ends lost 1 base at V and 5 bases at J; junction bases unmatched: 5. CDR1 is SGHRS and CDR2 is YFSETQ in the germline V gene. CDR3 loop: CASSLMSRETGELFF. CDR3 bases: TGCGCCAGCAGCTTGATGTCGCGGGAGACCGGGGAGCTGTTTTTT.

This clone was counted only a few times. The chain couples TRBV5-1 to TRBJ2-5; perhaps TRBD2 as D (6 bases). Per the germline V gene, CDR1 is SGHRS and CDR2 is YFSETQ. Trimming took off 4 bases at V and 4 bases at J, with 17 bases between the two ends. The CDR3 runs 15 residues. This chain's CDR3 is CASSGGPSGGETQYF. The CDR3 region has the DNA TGCGCCAGCAGCGGCGGACCCTCCGGGGGAGAGACCCAGTACTTC.

The chain joins TRBV4-2 to TRBJ2-7; TRBD2 agrees at 12 bases. J was trimmed by 3 bases and V by 1 base; bases with no gene match: 10. The CDR3 runs to 18 residues. The germline CDR1 and CDR2 sequences are LGHNA and YNFKEQ. The CDR3 loop is CASSQGTSGGPRSYEQYF. CDR3 sequence (DNA): TGTGCCAGCAGCCAAGGTACTAGCGGGGGGCCCCGGAGCTACGAGCAGTACTTC.

CDR3 region: CASSLTSGINYGYTF. The CDR3 nucleotides are TGTGCCAGCAGCCTAACCTCCGGGATCAACTATGGCTACACCTTC. The chain has TRBV7-2 and TRBJ1-2; D gene ambiguous. Germline CDR1 and CDR2: SGHTA and FQGNSA. The CDR3 contains 15 residues. Between the trimmed V and J ends, which lost 5 bases and 2 bases, there was a span of 15 bases.

In this sample, this clone turned up a few times. This chain joins TRBV30 and TRBJ2-1; 8 bases map to TRBD2. The length of the CDR3 is 13 residues. Looked up from germline, CDR1 is GTSNPN and CDR2 is SVGIG (reference sequence). Trimming removed 4 bases from V and 5 bases from J; junction bases left unmatched: 4. The CDR3 DNA follows: TGTGCCTGGAAAATGCGGGGGGACAATGAGCAGTTCTTC. Translated, it gives CAWKMRGDNEQFF.

The CDR3, as DNA: TGTGCCAGCAGCTGGGGACAGAATCAGCCCCAGCATTTT. Translated, it gives CASSWGQNQPQHF. The V gene is TRBV11-1, the J gene TRBJ1-5, with 7 bases lining up with TRBD1. Trimming cost V 4 bases and J 4 bases; bases outside gene matches: 1. Germline loops: CDR1 SGHAT, CDR2 FQDESV (reference sequence). The CDR3 has 13 amino acids.

The genes are TRBV7-3 and TRBJ2-1, with TRBD2 as a possible D gene (6 bases). Trimming shortened V by 2 bases and J by 13 bases, and 9 bases separated the two germline ends. CDR3 size: 11 residues. Germline values: CDR1 SGHTA, CDR2 FQGTGA. The CDR3 is CASSLGGAQFF. The CDR3 DNA follows: TGTGCCAGCAGCTTAGGAGGGGCTCAGTTCTTC.

V usage is TRBV29-1 and J usage is TRBJ2-3; TRBD2 matches at 10 bases. The length of the CDR3 is 16 residues. The germline CDR1 and CDR2 sequences are SQVTM and ANQGSEA. Losses at the gene ends were 5 bases for V and 2 bases for J; bases not matched to a gene: 10. This CDR3 reads CSVKGASGGNTDTQYF. The CDR3 nucleotides read TGCAGCGTTAAGGGGGCTAGCGGGGGAAACACAGATACGCAGTATTTT.

The chain couples TRBV4-1 to TRBJ2-1, with a possible D match to TRBD1 (6 bases). There are 16 residues in the CDR3. V gave up 5 bases and J gave up 8 bases, with 22 bases separating them. Germline V gene lookup returns CDR1 MGHRA and CDR2 YSYEKL. CDR3: CASSFRGAGQSDEQFF. The CDR3 coding sequence is TGCGCCAGCAGCTTTAGGGGAGCCGGACAGTCCGATGAGCAGTTCTTC.

This clone was observed a handful of times. The chain recombines TRBV7-9 with TRBJ2-7; 7 bases map to TRBD2. After removal of 1 base from V and 0 bases from J, the junction contained 9 bases not matched to a gene. Germline values: CDR1 SEHNR, CDR2 FQNEAQ (reference sequence). This CDR3 region has 17 residues. The CDR3 DNA sequence: TGTGCCAGCAGCTTAGAAGGGGCGGGGGACTACTCCTACGAGCAGTACTTC. Protein product: CASSLEGAGDYSYEQYF.

J is TRBJ2-3 and V is TRBV5-1, with 11 bases matching TRBD2. V lost 5 bases to trimming and J lost 2 bases; unmatched junction nucleotides: 7. The CDR3 runs 16 residues. Germline V gene lookup returns CDR1 SGHRS and CDR2 YFSETQ. The CDR3, as DNA: TGCGCCAGCAGGGGGACTAGCGGAGCTATCACAGATACGCAGTATTTT. Its protein is CASRGTSGAITDTQYF.

The chain couples TRBV4-2 to TRBJ1-6; TRBD1 matches at 9 bases. Germline assignment: CDR1 LGHNA and CDR2 YNFKEQ. The CDR3 contains 14 residues. Trimming removed 4 bases from V and 9 bases from J; junction bases left unmatched: 4. CDR3 region: CASSRDRVSSPLHF. The CDR3 bases are TGTGCCAGCAGCCGGGACAGGGTGAGTTCACCCCTCCACTTT.

This chain links TRBV6-6 with TRBJ2-1, with 9 bases fitting TRBD2. The CDR3 extends over 16 amino acids. With 4 bases clipped from V and 3 bases from J, the junction kept 7 bases outside the gene matches. Germline values: CDR1 MNHNY, CDR2 SVGAGI (reference sequence). For the CDR3, the DNA is TGTGCCAGCAGTTGCAGGACTAGCGAGTGCTACAATGAGCAGTTCTTC. Translated, it gives CASSCRTSECYNEQFF.

V usage is TRBV20-1 and J usage is TRBJ1-6; no firm D call. The CDR3 is made up of 11 amino acids. Trimming stripped 4 bases from V and 14 bases from J, with 12 bases between. Germline V gene data show CDR1 as DFQATT and CDR2 as SNEGSKA (reference sequence). For the CDR3, the DNA is TGCAGTGCTAACGGAGGTAATTCCCTCCACTTT. It encodes CSANGGNSLHF.

In its sample, this clone was seen a few times. The CDR3 reads CASSQGATNEKLFF. The CDR3 DNA is TGCGCCAGCAGCCAAGGAGCAACTAATGAAAAACTGTTTTTT. The chain is built from TRBV5-1 and TRBJ1-4; no clear D gene. Trimming left V 4 bases short and J 0 bases short, with 7 bases between. The CDR3 totals 14 residues. Germline V gene lookup returns CDR1 SGHRS and CDR2 YFSETQ.

The chain carries TRBV18 and TRBJ2-6; D is perhaps TRBD1 (5 bases). The V end lost 2 bases, the J end lost 1 base, and 12 bases lay between the germline ends. Germline V gene data show CDR1 as KGHSH and CDR2 as LQKENI. The CDR3 contains 17 residues. Written as DNA, the CDR3 is TGTGCCAGCTCACCAATTCTTTCAGGGTCTGGGGCCAACGTCCTGACTTTC. Translated: CASSPILSGSGANVLTF.

J is TRBJ2-1 and V is TRBV18; the D gene is possibly TRBD2 (5 bases). Germline lookup yields CDR1 KGHSH and CDR2 LQKENI. Trimming pared 3 bases from V and 5 bases from J, leaving 11 bases between. The CDR3 is 14 residues long. CDR3 protein: CASSPPGRDNEQFF. CDR3 in DNA: TGTGCCAGCTCACCCCCGGGGAGAGACAATGAGCAGTTCTTC.

This clone showed up just a few times. The chain is built from TRBV2 and TRBJ1-2; TRBD1 aligns across 8 bases. J lost 6 bases, V lost 7 bases, and 10 bases had no gene match. Germline V gene sequence: CDR1 SNHLY, CDR2 FYNNEI. There are 14 residues in the CDR3. CDR3 in DNA: TGTGCCAGCATCTTTCAGGACAGGGCAAATGGCTACACCTTC. Residues: CASIFQDRANGYTF.

This chain joins TRBV11-2 and TRBJ2-5; D is perhaps TRBD2 (6 bases). Trimming cost V 5 bases and J 5 bases, with 27 bases left between them. Germline V gene data show CDR1 as SGHAT and CDR2 as FQNNGV. CDR3 length: 18 amino acids. CDR3 nucleotide sequence: TGTGCCAGCAGCCCTTCCCCCCGCCCCTCGGGGGAGCGGGAGACCCAGTACTTC. Protein sequence: CASSPSPRPSGERETQYF.

V usage is TRBV5-4 and J usage is TRBJ2-2, with TRBD1 matching over 10 bases. V lost 4 bases, J lost 5 bases, and 5 bases stayed unmatched. The CDR3 loop spans 15 amino acids. CDR1 is SGHNT and CDR2 is YYREEE in the germline V gene (reference sequence). This CDR3 reads CASSPGTGVTGELFF. CDR3 nucleotides: TGTGCCAGCAGCCCAGGGACAGGGGTTACCGGGGAGCTGTTTTTT. Looking up the rest from reference TRBV5-4 and TRBJ2-2 gives the full variable domain: ETGVTQSPTHLIKTRGQQVTLRCSSQSGHNTVSWYQQALGQGPQFIFQYYREEENGRGNFPPRFSGLQFPNYSSELNVNALELDDSALYLCASSPGTGVTGELFFGEGSRLTVL.

This sequence joins TRBV5-1 and TRBJ2-7, with TRBD2 matching over 9 bases. The V gene end was trimmed by 5 bases and the J gene end by 3 bases; junction bases not matched to a gene: 3. Germline V gene lookup returns CDR1 SGHRS and CDR2 YFSETQ. CDR3 length: 13 residues. CDR3 region: CASRAGGDYEQYF. For the CDR3, the DNA is TGCGCCAGCAGAGCGGGGGGAGACTACGAGCAGTACTTC.

The chain combines TRBV27 with TRBJ2-6; no clear D gene. The V and J ends lost 2 bases and 2 bases respectively, with 7 bases between them. In germline, CDR1 is MNHEY, CDR2 SMNVEV (reference sequence). This CDR3 is 15 amino acids long. In DNA, the CDR3 is TGTGCCAGCAGTTTAATCTCAGCTGGGGCCAACGTCCTGACTTTC. Translation gives CASSLISAGANVLTF.

This chain joins TRBV7-2 and TRBJ2-1; the D gene is possibly TRBD1 (5 bases). V was shortened by 3 bases and J by 6 bases, with 15 bases between the two germline ends. This CDR3 region has 15 residues. Germline V lookup: CDR1 SGHTA, CDR2 FQGNSA. As DNA, the CDR3 is TGTGCCAGCAGCTTCTCCCCCGCCCAGGGCAATGAGCAGTTCTTC. Protein sequence: CASSFSPAQGNEQFF.

The chain combines TRBV6-5 with TRBJ1-2, with TRBD1 matching 7 bases. Germline CDR1 reads MNHEY; CDR2 reads SVGAGI. Losses at the gene ends were 4 bases for V and 8 bases for J; bases not matched to a gene: 10. The CDR3 totals 14 residues. The CDR3 is CASSSTPGGEGYTF. DNA of the CDR3: TGTGCCAGCAGTTCGACTCCAGGGGGTGAAGGCTACACCTTC.

With respect to this clone: The identical CDR3 is also encoded by other nucleotide sequences in the sample. The V call is TRBV18, the J call TRBJ1-5; no definite D call. The V end lost 5 bases, the J end lost 3 bases, and 8 bases lay between the germline ends. Germline lookup yields CDR1 KGHSH and CDR2 LQKENI. This CDR3 has 13 amino acids. CDR3 in amino acids: CASSSRDNQPQHF. Written as DNA, the CDR3 is TGTGCCAGCTCATCGAGGGACAATCAGCCCCAGCATTTT.